The 25 T cell receptor beta chains below come from one sample, sequenced in a study of HIV-infected children after antiretroviral therapy interruption. As to treatment: PENTA 11 planned treatment interruption arm or continuous ART arm. A 3' RACE protocol on RNA, with unique molecular identifiers, produced the TCR library. TCRdb reprocessed the 3' RACE reads with MiXCR, giving one entry per CDR3 protein. The sample carries some 16,000 distinct CDR3 sequences, around 3.7% recorded once. This sample comprised CD45RA+ CD4+ T cells from PBMCs, obtained from a donor given antiretroviral therapy, either interrupted or continuous. Documented subset: naive CD4+ CD45RA+ CD45RO- T cells. The source is a child between 2 and 17 years old with HIV.

This clonotype was recorded at least ten times. J is TRBJ2-2 and V is TRBV30; 7 bases fit TRBD1. Germline V gene sequence: CDR1 GTSNPN, CDR2 SVGIG (reference sequence). The CDR3 sequence is 12 residues long. With V trimmed by 5 bases and J by 6 bases, 3 bases remained unmatched. CDR3 sequence: CAWHRGPGELFF. In nucleotides, the CDR3 is TGTGCCTGGCATAGGGGGCCCGGGGAGCTGTTTTTT.

This clonotype is termed medium-sized. The chain links TRBV12-3 or TRBV12-4 to TRBJ1-1; no reliable D call. The CDR3 spans 14 residues. The V end lost 2 bases, the J end lost 0 bases, and 7 bases lay between the germline ends. CDR3 protein: CASSLQTVNTEAFF. CDR3 DNA sequence: TGTGCCAGCAGTTTACAAACGGTGAACACTGAAGCTTTCTTT.

The chain is built from TRBV12-1 and TRBJ2-3; the D call in the table, TRBD2, was not verified against the DNA. TRBV12-1 has pseudogene status. The CDR3 sequence is 16 residues long. Here the CDR3 DNA reads TGTGCCAGCAGCTCCCAAGGGAGCGGGGGGACAGATACGCAGTATTTT. Its protein is CASSSQGSGGTDTQYF.

This clonotype was found many times. V gene TRBV29-1 combines with J gene TRBJ2-5; perhaps TRBD2 as D (5 bases). CDR3 size: 13 residues. The germline CDR1 and CDR2 sequences are SQVTM and ANQGSEA. Trimming shortened V by 4 bases and J by 0 bases, and 9 bases separated the two germline ends. CDR3 protein: CSVGTGYQETQYF. In DNA, the CDR3 is TGCAGCGTTGGGACGGGATACCAAGAGACCCAGTACTTC.

Relative to its sample, this clonotype is medium-sized (0.01 to 0.1%). The chain is built from TRBV7-2 and TRBJ2-6; D is perhaps TRBD1 (6 bases). Per the germline V gene, CDR1 is SGHTA and CDR2 is FQGNSA. Trimming removed 5 bases at V and 0 bases at J, with 8 bases between. This CDR3 comprises 15 residues. In nucleotides, the CDR3 is TGTGCCAGCAGCGAGGACAGCTCTGGGGCCAACGTCCTGACTTTC. The encoded protein is CASSEDSSGANVLTF.

This clonotype was counted ten times or more. V is TRBV7-3 and J is TRBJ2-2; D is undetermined. Germline loops: CDR1 SGHTA, CDR2 FQGTGA. The CDR3 sequence is 16 residues long. V lost 2 bases, J lost 0 bases, and 10 bases lay in between. The CDR3 bases are TGTGCCAGCAGCTTAGATGCGGTTTCGAACACCGGGGAGCTGTTTTTT. It yields the protein CASSLDAVSNTGELFF.

By frequency in the sample, this clonotype is medium-sized. This CDR3 is CAVRTSGTGYNEQFF. CDR3 DNA sequence: TGTGCCGTTAGGACTAGCGGGACCGGGTACAATGAGCAGTTCTTC. The chain has TRBV6-5 and TRBJ2-1; 12 nucleotides match TRBD2. Germline values: CDR1 MNHEY, CDR2 SVGAGI. V gave up 11 bases and J gave up 4 bases; unmatched junction bases: 9. This CDR3 spans 15 amino acids.

The sample holds many counts of this clonotype. The chain links TRBV5-3 to TRBJ2-1; TRBD2 matches at 9 bases. TRBV5-3 is identified as an open reading frame with a role that is uncertain. This CDR3 region has 14 residues. V gave up 5 bases and J gave up 6 bases; unmatched junction bases: 6. In nucleotides, the CDR3 is TGTGCCAGAAGTTTGCGGGGGGGCATCAATGAGCAGTTCTTC. Its translation: CARSLRGGINEQFF.

This clonotype was counted many times. The chain has TRBV6-1 and TRBJ2-1; D is unclear. The length of the CDR3 is 13 residues. Germline V gives CDR1 MNHNS, CDR2 SASEGT. The V end was cut by 6 bases, the J end by 5 bases, with 11 bases between. CDR3 loop: CASSAVPNNEQFF. The CDR3 DNA sequence: TGTGCCAGCAGCGCGGTACCGAACAATGAGCAGTTCTTC.

This clonotype was seen repeatedly, ten times or more. The J gene is TRBJ2-7, the V gene TRBV30; D may be TRBD1 (6 bases). V was pared by 4 bases and J by 2 bases, with 12 bases between. This CDR3 comprises 13 residues. Germline lookup yields CDR1 GTSNPN and CDR2 SVGIG (reference sequence). CDR3 residues: CAWTGTSTYEQYF. Here the CDR3 DNA reads TGTGCCTGGACCGGGACATCGACCTACGAGCAGTACTTC.

This clonotype was picked up many times. This rearrangement joins TRBV11-3 to TRBJ2-2; D call uncertain. The CDR3 covers 13 residues. Between the trimmed V and J ends, which lost 8 bases and 1 base, there was a span of 8 bases. Germline V CDR1 and CDR2: SGHNT, YENEEA. This CDR3 is CASEGENTGELFF. The CDR3 coding sequence is TGTGCCAGCGAAGGAGAGAACACCGGGGAGCTGTTTTTT.

This clonotype showed up many times. A clone one base away is much larger, so this may be a read error. The chain carries TRBV24-1 and TRBJ2-1; D uncertain. CDR1 KGHDR and CDR2 SFDVKD come from the germline V gene. This CDR3 contains 11 residues. The CDR3 loop reads CASSDWTEQFF. CDR3 bases: TGTGCCTCCAGTGACTGGACGGAGCAGTTCTTC.

At least ten counts were recorded for this clonotype. This rearrangement joins TRBV19 to TRBJ2-1, with D possibly called TRBD1 or TRBD2 (5 bases each). V dropped 4 bases and J dropped 4 bases, with 14 bases sitting between them. This CDR3 contains 15 residues. Germline values: CDR1 LNHDA, CDR2 SQIVND (reference sequence). The CDR3 nucleotides are TGTGCCAGTAGTAGGGGGACCCCCGCGTACAATGAGCAGTTCTTC. It translates to CASSRGTPAYNEQFF. Full variable domain (rest looked up from reference TRBV19 and TRBJ2-1): DGGITQSPKYLFRKEGQNVTLSCEQNLNHDAMYWYRQDPGQGLRLIYYSQIVNDFQKGDIAEGYSVSREKKESFPLTVTSAQKNPTAFYLCASSRGTPAYNEQFFGPGTRLTVL.

This clonotype was counted many times. The genes are TRBV5-1 and TRBJ2-7; 7 bases fit TRBD1. Germline-derived CDR1 and CDR2 are SGHRS and YFSETQ. The CDR3 spans 14 residues. J lost 8 bases, V lost 5 bases, and 13 bases had no gene match. CDR3 DNA: TGCGCCAGCAGTCCGGGACAGACCTCTACGCAGCAGTACTTC. This sequence encodes CASSPGQTSTQQYF.

The chain couples TRBV19 to TRBJ1-1; no clear D gene. Trimming took off 7 bases at V and 2 bases at J, with 17 bases between the two ends. Germline CDR1 LNHDA, CDR2 SQIVND (reference sequence). The CDR3 is 15 residues long. In nucleotides, the CDR3 is TGTGCCAGTAACAAACGATTAGACGGAAACACTGAAGCTTTCTTT. It specifies CASNKRLDGNTEAFF.

This clonotype was picked up many times. V gene TRBV6-1 combines with J gene TRBJ1-3, with TRBD1 matching 8 bases. CDR1 MNHNS and CDR2 SASEGT come from the germline V gene. CDR3 length: 15 amino acids. Trimming cost V 6 bases and J 4 bases; bases outside gene matches: 8. CDR3 DNA: TGTGCCAGCAGGATCCTTCAGGGGGCAGGAAACACCATATATTTT. This translates into CASRILQGAGNTIYF.

This clonotype was seen ten or more times. The rearrangement joins TRBV12-3 or TRBV12-4 to TRBJ2-2, with D possibly matching TRBD2 (6 bases). Trimming left V 6 bases short and J 14 bases short, with 13 bases between. The CDR3 consists of 11 residues. The DNA of the CDR3 is TGTGCCAGCAGACGACGGGAGAGACTGTTTTTT. This sequence encodes CASRRRERLFF.

This clonotype was counted at least ten times. The V and J genes are TRBV7-2 and TRBJ1-1; 8 bases are shared with TRBD1. V trimming: 6 bases; J trimming: 3 bases; junction bases outside the gene matches: 6. The CDR3 extends over 14 amino acids. Germline V lookup: CDR1 SGHTA, CDR2 FQGNSA. CDR3 amino acids: CASSRDRGHTEAFF. The CDR3, as DNA: TGTGCCAGCAGTCGCGACAGGGGCCACACTGAAGCTTTCTTT.

Many counts were recorded for this clonotype. CDR3 nucleotide sequence: TGTGCCAGCAGCTTGGCCCACAACCCCACAAATCAGCCCCAGCATTTT. This encodes CASSLAHNPTNQPQHF. The V gene is TRBV5-6, the J gene TRBJ1-5; D is undetermined. This CDR3 region has 16 residues. The V end was cut by 0 bases, the J end by 4 bases, with 14 bases between. Germline loops: CDR1 SGHDT, CDR2 YYEEEE.

This clonotype appeared many times. The rearrangement uses TRBV2 and TRBJ2-7; unclear D gene. CDR1 is SNHLY, CDR2 FYNNEI, per germline. The CDR3 is 15 amino acids. The V end lost 0 bases, the J end lost 6 bases, and 15 bases lay between the germline ends. The CDR3, as DNA: TGTGCCAGCAGTGAAGCGCCGTCGAGAGGCACCGAGCAGTACTTC. Its protein is CASSEAPSRGTEQYF.

In its sample, this clonotype was seen many times. This chain joins TRBV2 and TRBJ2-7, with TRBD1 matching 9 bases. Germline assignment: CDR1 SNHLY and CDR2 FYNNEI. The CDR3 extends over 12 amino acids. With V trimmed by 6 bases and J by 10 bases, 7 bases remained unmatched. CDR3 coding DNA: TGTGCCAGCAGCTGGGACAGGGATGAACAGTACTTC. Translating gives CASSWDRDEQYF.

This clonotype has ten or more counts. V is TRBV15 and J is TRBJ2-1, with D perhaps TRBD2 (5 bases). Trimming removed 4 bases at V and 3 bases at J, with 16 bases between. The CDR3 loop spans 16 amino acids. Germline CDR1 reads LNHNV; CDR2 reads YYDKDF (reference sequence). Written as DNA, the CDR3 is TGTGCCACCAGCAAAATGATGGGCGGGCTCTACAATGAGCAGTTCTTC. This sequence encodes CATSKMMGGLYNEQFF.

At least ten counts were recorded for this clonotype. The V and J genes are TRBV12-3 or TRBV12-4 and TRBJ2-7; 8 bases align to TRBD2. V was pared by 6 bases and J by 5 bases, with 9 bases of the junction left unmatched. The CDR3 runs to 14 residues. The CDR3 DNA is TGTGCCAGCAGCCACGGACTAGCTCACGACGAGCAGTACTTC. Translated, it gives CASSHGLAHDEQYF.

Ten or more counts support this clonotype. The chain carries TRBV3-1 and TRBJ2-3; weak D call: TRBD1 (6 bases). V was shortened by 5 bases and J by 1 base, with 10 bases between the two germline ends. This CDR3 is 14 amino acids long. Germline-derived CDR1 and CDR2 are LGHDT and YNNKEL (reference sequence). CDR3 nucleotide sequence: TGTGCCAGCAGCAAGGGACACGGCACAGATACGCAGTATTTT. It specifies CASSKGHGTDTQYF.

Ten or more counts support this clonotype. The chain joins TRBV19 to TRBJ2-6, with a tentative D call TRBD2 (5 bases). CDR3 size: 15 residues. The V end lost 3 bases, the J end lost 1 base, and 7 bases lay between the germline ends. Germline CDR1 reads LNHDA; CDR2 reads SQIVND (reference sequence). The CDR3 DNA reads TGTGCCAGTAGTATTGAGGGTTCTGGGGCCAACGTCCTGACTTTC. Translating it yields CASSIEGSGANVLTF. Combining the CDR3 with reference TRBV19 and TRBJ2-6 gives the whole variable domain DGGITQSPKYLFRKEGQNVTLSCEQNLNHDAMYWYRQDPGQGLRLIYYSQIVNDFQKGDIAEGYSVSREKKESFPLTVTSAQKNPTAFYLCASSIEGSGANVLTFGAGSRLTVL.